This TCR beta chain was recorded in a study of CD8+ T cells in alopecia areata. Across the whole study: Treated patients received oral tofacitinib, 5 to 10 mg twice daily. Findings and limits, study-wide: Compared with normal scalp, lesional scalp had higher clonality and more expanded CD8+ clones.

From alopecia areata patients, lesional scalp punch biopsies and peripheral blood were collected. This clone has at least ten counts. Antigen specificity is unknown. As the sequencing template, cDNA was produced by extracting RNA and reverse transcribing it. Clones were sequenced by immunoSEQ multiplex PCR, and TCRdb holds only the in-frame ones, with some missing. The sample carries 200,000 to 250,000 clones, 50% to 60% recorded once. This CDR3 spans 15 amino acids. The V gene end was trimmed by 6 bases and the J gene end by 1 base; junction bases not matched to a gene: 6. Germline values: CDR1 SNHLY, CDR2 FYNNEI.

The clonotype originates from a human donor with alopecia areata. This chain joins TRBV2 and TRBJ1-5; 7 positions match TRBD1. Source: CD4+ T cells sorted from blood, taken at week 0. In DNA, the CDR3 is TGTGCCAGCAGCACAGGGGTATTGAGCAATCAGCCCCAGCATTTT. Translating gives CASSTGVLSNQPQHF.